The sequence of this TCR beta chain was determined in a study of spatial heterogeneity in lung cancer. Study background: There were some 70 donors, all of them untreated patients with early-stage non-small cell lung cancer. Each time, sequencing found more beta-chain sequences than alpha-chain sequences.

Stated time point: blood at routine non-recurrence follow-up after resection. Unsorted whole RNA of tumor, nontumor lung or frozen PBMC was sequenced. One entry per CDR3 protein, called by TCRdb with MiXCR from the 5' RACE reads. The sample has about 120,000 distinct CDR3 sequences; more than 9% are singletons. This clonotype was seen a handful of times. This sequence originates from a male donor with early-stage non-small cell lung cancer. The sample here was PBMCs, taken at follow-up.

The DNA for the CDR3 is TGTGCCAGCAGCTTTTTCGGCAGCGGAGATCAGCCCCAGCATTTT. Its protein is CASSFFGSGDQPQHF. The chain links TRBV5-6 to TRBJ1-5, with D uncertain. Germline CDR1 SGHDT, CDR2 YYEEEE. The germline V and J ends were trimmed by 2 bases and 5 bases, with 14 bases remaining between them. CDR3 length equals 15 residues.